This TCR beta chain was obtained from a study of T cells after yellow fever vaccination. Study findings and constraints: Most clones from primary vaccination resurfaced after the booster (around 97% CD4, around 90% CD8).

With regard to this clonotype: Its specificity is unknown.

TCRdb reanalysed the 5' RACE reads using MiXCR and keeps one entry per CDR3 protein. The top ten clones hold 15% to 20% of a sample with a few hundred thousand distinct CDR3 sequences, approximately 4% of them seen once. The CDR3 contains 16 residues. CDR1 and CDR2 (germline): LNHNV, YYDKDF (reference sequence). V was trimmed by 0 bases and J by 5 bases, leaving 11 bases between them. The source material was PBMCs, sampled 15 days after the yellow fever booster vaccination. The gene calls are TRBV15 and TRBJ1-6; no firm D call. The sequence was collected from a man aged 18 to 30 who received the YFV17D yellow fever vaccine. The CDR3 here is CATSRDRLWDNSPLHF. CDR3 nucleotides: TGTGCCACCAGCAGAGATCGGCTTTGGGATAATTCACCCCTCCACTTT. The full variable domain, with the rest looked up from reference TRBV15 and TRBJ1-6, is DAMVIQNPRYQVTQFGKPVTLSCSQTLNHNVMYWYQQKSSQAPKLLFHYYDKDFNNEADTPDNFQSRRPNTSFCFLDIRSPGLGDTAMYLCATSRDRLWDNSPLHFGNGTRLTVT.